This TCR beta chain was sequenced during a study of cytomegalovirus exposure and HLA in healthy donors. The sample holds a few counts of this clone. The V gene end was trimmed by 6 bases and the J gene end by 2 bases; junction bases not matched to a gene: 8. From germline, CDR1 is LGHNA and CDR2 YSLEER. The CDR3 loop spans 17 amino acids. The PCR contained 60 Vbeta and 13 Jbeta primers. Sequencing was performed with immunoSEQ multiplex PCR; in TCRdb, only in-frame clones are kept and a portion is missing. The sample carries about 130,000 clones, 75% to 90% recorded once. Sequenced input: PBMCs. The rearrangement links TRBV4-3 to TRBJ1-6; 9 bases match TRBD1. This TCR was recovered from a man younger than 45 in good health and CMV-seronegative. CDR3 bases: TGCGCCAGCAGTCCAAACACAGGGGGCACCTATAATTCACCCCTCCACTTT. It encodes CASSPNTGGTYNSPLHF.